The T cell receptor (beta chain) described here comes from a study of T-cell memory formation after mild COVID-19. TCRdb reprocessed the 5' RACE reads via MiXCR and lists one record per CDR3 protein. The sample consists of tens of thousands of distinct CDR3 sequences, around 13% of them appearing once. This clonotype was found a few times. Its antigen is as yet unknown. CDR3 length equals 14 residues. CDR1 is LNHNV and CDR2 is YYDKDF in the germline V gene (reference sequence). The germline V and J ends were trimmed by 3 bases and 4 bases, with 12 bases remaining between them. General study findings and limits: The authors left the SARS-CoV-2 specificity of second-wave clones peaking on day 37 unconfirmed. Mainly CM and EM harbored the contracting CD4+ clones; mainly EMRA harbored the CD8+ ones. Memory from before infection featured some responding clones, which suggests cross-reactive memory joined.

The source material was PBMCs or a T cell subset sorted from them (not recorded which). The receptor was derived from a man in his late teens or twenties who had mild COVID-19 (a few samples of this study predate the infection). Cell type and time point are not known. The chain carries TRBV15 and TRBJ1-1; D possibly corresponds to TRBD1 (5 bases). The CDR3 DNA follows: TGTGCCACCAGCAGTATACCCGGGGCCACTGAAGCTTTCTTT. Translating gives CATSSIPGATEAFF.